Sequencing of this T cell receptor (beta chain) was carried out in a study of blood T cell repertoires in COVID-19. Germline loops: CDR1 SGDLS, CDR2 YYNGEE. V lost 4 bases to trimming and J lost 7 bases, with 15 bases between them. The CDR3 totals 15 residues. This clone was seen once. Measured with immunoSEQ multiplex PCR; TCRdb has only the in-frame clones, and not every one. The sample shows about 280,000 clones, roughly 86% of them seen only once. This sequence originates from a man younger than 35 with active or convalescent COVID-19. Sequencing was performed on peripheral blood. V and J are TRBV9 and TRBJ1-6; D unresolved. DNA for the CDR3: TGTGCCAGCAGCCCGCTTTTAGGTAGCAATTCACCCCTCCACTTT. This gives the protein CASSPLLGSNSPLHF.